This T cell receptor beta chain was obtained from a study of T-cell memory formation after mild COVID-19. As for the study in general: TCR clusters largely stayed donor specific.

This clonotype was observed a few times. Its cognate antigen is unknown. 5'RACE, which relied on constant-segment primers, yielded TCR alpha and TCR beta cDNA libraries carrying sample barcodes and UMIs. TCRdb re-called the 5' RACE reads through MiXCR, storing one row per CDR3 protein. This table holds about 560,000 distinct CDR3 sequences, 15% to 20% found once. General observations from the study: There was a balanced CD4/CD8 profile in clones contracting day 15 to 85, and later expanders leaned CD4+. The finding that pre-infection memory included some responding clones suggested that cross-reactive memory joined.

Losses at the gene ends were 7 bases for V and 4 bases for J; bases not matched to a gene: 7. The CDR3 is 15 amino acids. V and J are TRBV12-3 or TRBV12-4 and TRBJ2-1, with TRBD2 matching 10 bases. Sequenced input: PBMCs or a T cell subset sorted from them (not recorded which). The source of this sequence is an adult woman who had mild COVID-19 (a few samples of this study predate the infection). Cell type and time point are not known. CDR3 in amino acids: CASILSGGPYNEQFF. CDR3 sequence (DNA): TGTGCCAGCATTCTTAGCGGGGGGCCTTACAATGAGCAGTTCTTC.